This T cell receptor (beta chain) emerged from a study of control samples from healthy donors and cancer patients. The assay was immunoSEQ multiplex PCR, and TCRdb's table has in-frame clones only and misses some. The table records 150,000 to 200,000 clones, 88% of them present only once. Trimming cost V 2 bases and J 6 bases, with 4 bases left between them. The CDR3 contains 11 residues. The germline V gene encodes CDR1 MNHNY and CDR2 SVGAGI (reference sequence). This clone has a handful of counts. Sequencing was done on a sample of blood. V is TRBV6-6 and J is TRBJ1-2, with D unclear. This sequence was found in a woman aged 25 to 39 in good health. The DNA of the CDR3 is TGTGCCAGCAGTTACAGGGATGGCTACACCTTC. This gives the protein CASSYRDGYTF.